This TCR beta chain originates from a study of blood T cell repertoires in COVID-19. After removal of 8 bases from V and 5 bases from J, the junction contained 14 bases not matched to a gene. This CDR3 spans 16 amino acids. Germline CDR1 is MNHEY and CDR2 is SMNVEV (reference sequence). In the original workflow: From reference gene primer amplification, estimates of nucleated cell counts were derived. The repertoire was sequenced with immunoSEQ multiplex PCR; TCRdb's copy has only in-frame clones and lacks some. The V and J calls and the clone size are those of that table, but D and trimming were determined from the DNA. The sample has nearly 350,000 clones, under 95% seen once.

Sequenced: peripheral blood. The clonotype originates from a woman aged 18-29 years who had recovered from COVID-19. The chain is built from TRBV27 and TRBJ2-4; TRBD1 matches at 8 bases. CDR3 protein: CASGTTGAGWENIQYF. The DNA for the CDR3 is TGTGCCAGCGGGACGACAGGGGCCGGTTGGGAAAACATTCAGTACTTC.